The rows below give T cell receptor beta chains drawn from one sample of a study of T cell responses to AZD1222 COVID-19 vaccine. Only in-frame clones appear in the TCRdb table, and some are missing; sequencing was by immunoSEQ multiplex PCR. Among 100,000 to 150,000 clones listed, approximately 90% were seen once. Sequencing used peripheral blood, obtained on day 0 of AZD1222 vaccination. These receptor sequences come from an adult in good health. Each CDR3 is given with its conserved first and last residue. D genes are given only for firm matches. Rows may omit the clone size; those that give it use once, few, many or a size class.

v_call	d_call	clone_size	j_call	cdr3_nt	cdr3_aa
TRBV10-1	NA	NA	TRBJ1-1	TGCGCCAGCAGTGAGGGACCGGGAGGGGCTGAAGCTTTCTTT	CASSEGPGGAEAFF
TRBV15	NA	NA	TRBJ2-2	TGTGCCACCAGCGCCGGGGCCAGGAGGAACACCGGGGAGCTGTTTTTT	CATSAGARRNTGELFF
TRBV18	NA	NA	TRBJ2-2	TGTGCCAGCTCCCCTTATAGCGACACCGGGGAGCTGTTTTTT	CASSPYSDTGELFF
TRBV28	NA	NA	TRBJ1-1	TGTGCCAGCAGTTTAAAGGCAGGAAACACTGAAGCTTTCTTT	CASSLKAGNTEAFF
TRBV28	NA	NA	TRBJ2-7	TGTGCCCGGGTTCGAAGCTCCTACGAGCAGTACTTC	CARVRSSYEQYF
TRBV28	TRBD1	NA	TRBJ2-7	TGTGCCAGCAGTTTTCCGGGACAGGGATTTGAGCAGTACTTC	CASSFPGQGFEQYF
TRBV7-9	TRBD1	NA	TRBJ2-7	TGTGCCAGCAGCTTAATTGAGGGGGCGAACTACGAGCAGTACTTC	CASSLIEGANYEQYF
TRBV11-3	NA	NA	TRBJ1-1	TGTGCCAGCAGCTTGGACGGGTTGAACACTGAAGCTTTCTTT	CASSLDGLNTEAFF
TRBV2	NA	NA	TRBJ1-3	TGTGCCAGCAGTAGAGGGGATGGAAACACCATATATTTT	CASSRGDGNTIYF
TRBV4-1	NA	NA	TRBJ1-5	TGCGCCAGCAGCCAAGACCAACACGTGAATCAGCCCCAGCATTTT	CASSQDQHVNQPQHF
TRBV28	NA	NA	TRBJ1-4	TGTGCCAGCAGTTTATTAGGTGAAAAACTGTTTTTT	CASSLLGEKLFF
TRBV7-2	TRBD1	NA	TRBJ1-5	TGTGCCAGCAGCCCAGACAGGGGATACAATCAGCCCCAGCATTTT	CASSPDRGYNQPQHF
TRBV5-1	NA	NA	TRBJ1-1	TGCGCCAGCAGCTTGGAAGCGGGGGCGCGTACTGAAGCTTTCTTT	CASSLEAGARTEAFF
TRBV28	NA	NA	TRBJ2-7	TGTGCCAGCACCCTACCCGGGCTTACGGGGTCCTACGAGCAGTACTTC	CASTLPGLTGSYEQYF
TRBV19	TRBD2	NA	TRBJ2-2	TGTGCCAGTAGTACACTAGCGGGGAGCACCGGGGAGCTGTTTTTT	CASSTLAGSTGELFF
TRBV27	TRBD1	NA	TRBJ1-1	TGTGCCAGCAGTAGGACAGGGGTTGAAGCTTTCTTT	CASSRTGVEAFF
TRBV6-1	NA	NA	TRBJ2-7	TGTGCCAGCAGTGATAACTCTGGGGGCCCACCATACGAGCAGTACTTC	CASSDNSGGPPYEQYF
TRBV7-2	TRBD2	NA	TRBJ2-1	TGTGCCAGCAGCTTAGTGGGTAGCGGGTTATACAATGAGCAGTTCTTC	CASSLVGSGLYNEQFF
TRBV28	NA	once	TRBJ2-3	TGTGCCAGCAACACCGGGAACGAAAATACGCAGTATTTT	CASNTGNENTQYF
TRBV7-9	NA	once	TRBJ1-1	TGTGCCAGCAGCCCCTCGGGACGGTTGAACACTGAAGCTTTCTTT	CASSPSGRLNTEAFF
TRBV9	NA	NA	TRBJ2-1	TGTGCCAGCAGTGGGAATGAGCAGTTCTTC	CASSGNEQFF
TRBV6-5	NA	NA	TRBJ2-3	TGTGCCAGTTGGGGCCCTCTGACAGATACGCAGTATTTT	CASWGPLTDTQYF
TRBV19	TRBD1	NA	TRBJ1-5	TGTGCCAGTAGAGGGGACAGGGGTTTTGGCAATCAGCCCCAGCATTTT	CASRGDRGFGNQPQHF
TRBV3-1/TRBV3-2	NA	NA	TRBJ1-1	TGTGCCAGCAGCCGAACGAACACTGAAGCTTTCTTT	CASSRTNTEAFF
TRBV5-1	TRBD1	NA	TRBJ2-5	TGCGCCAGCAGCAGTGGGGACAGGACACTTGGGGAGACCCAGTACTTC	CASSSGDRTLGETQYF
TRBV18	TRBD2	NA	TRBJ2-5	TGTGCCAGCTCACCACGCAGAGGACTAGCGGGAGGAGAGACCCAGTACTTC	CASSPRRGLAGGETQYF
TRBV29-1	TRBD1	NA	TRBJ1-1	TGCAGCGCTGAACCCGTGTTAGGGGGCAACACTGAAGCTTTCTTT	CSAEPVLGGNTEAFF
TRBV28	NA	NA	TRBJ1-2	TGTGCCAGCAGTTTAGCAGGGGCGGGTAACTATGGCTACACCTTC	CASSLAGAGNYGYTF
TRBV2	NA	NA	TRBJ1-2	TGTGCCAGCAGTCGACCCGGCATGGGCTACACCTTC	CASSRPGMGYTF
TRBV19	TRBD1	NA	TRBJ2-3	TGTGCCAGTAGTATAGGGGGACAGACAGATACGCAGTATTTT	CASSIGGQTDTQYF
TRBV4-1	NA	NA	TRBJ2-7	TGCGCCAGCAGCCAAGCCTCTGAGGGGAGCTACGAGCAGTACTTC	CASSQASEGSYEQYF
TRBV6-4	NA	NA	TRBJ2-2	TGTGCCAGCAGCGCCGGGTCCCGAGGGACCGGGGAGCTGTTTTTT	CASSAGSRGTGELFF
TRBV27	NA	NA	TRBJ1-1	TGTGCCAGCAGTCCCGGGACGGTGAACACTGAAGCTTTCTTT	CASSPGTVNTEAFF
TRBV6-5	NA	NA	TRBJ2-7	TGTGCCAGCAGTTTATACTACGAGCAGTACTTC	CASSLYYEQYF
TRBV6-1	NA	once	TRBJ2-3	TGTGCCAGCAGTGAGAGGCCCGGCGCGGATACGCAGTATTTT	CASSERPGADTQYF
TRBV2	NA	NA	TRBJ1-1	TGTGCCAGCAAGCAGGGCATGGGCACTGAAGCTTTCTTT	CASKQGMGTEAFF
TRBV3-1/TRBV3-2	TRBD1	once	TRBJ1-6	TGTGCCAGCAGCCAAGGTGGGACAGGGGGTAATTCACCCCTCCACTTT	CASSQGGTGGNSPLHF
TRBV19	TRBD2	NA	TRBJ2-1	TGTGCCAGTAGTAGGAGCGGGGGTTACAATGAGCAGTTCTTC	CASSRSGGYNEQFF
TRBV29-1	TRBD1	NA	TRBJ2-7	TGCAGCGTCAGGACAGGGGACCACGAGCAGTACTTC	CSVRTGDHEQYF
TRBV27	TRBD1	NA	TRBJ2-7	TGTGCCAGCAGCTACAAGACAGGGGGTTTCTACGAGCAGTACTTC	CASSYKTGGFYEQYF
TRBV6-1	NA	NA	TRBJ2-2	TGTGCCAGCAGTGAACTAGGGAACACCGGGGAGCTGTTTTTT	CASSELGNTGELFF
TRBV18	NA	NA	TRBJ1-1	TGTGCCAGCTCACCACCGGCGACGATGAACACTGAAGCTTTCTTT	CASSPPATMNTEAFF
TRBV29-1	NA	NA	TRBJ2-1	TGCAGCGTTGTTGTGGATGAGCAGTTCTTC	CSVVVDEQFF
TRBV19	TRBD2	NA	TRBJ2-7	TGTGCCAGTAGTTTTGGACTAGCGGGAGGCTCCTACGAGCAGTACTTC	CASSFGLAGGSYEQYF
TRBV28	NA	NA	TRBJ1-5	TGTGCCAGCAGTTTAGGTGGGACTGTGTCGTTTAACGATCAGCCCCAGCATTTT	CASSLGGTVSFNDQPQHF
TRBV9	NA	NA	TRBJ2-7	TGTGCCAGCAGCGTAGGACAGTTCCCTGTCCACGAGCAGTACTTC	CASSVGQFPVHEQYF
TRBV19	NA	NA	TRBJ1-5	TGTGCCAGTAGGGGGGGGGAGGAAAAGCCCCAGCATTTT	CASRGGEEKPQHF
TRBV5-1	TRBD1	NA	TRBJ2-3	TGCGCCAGCAGCCCGGGACAGAGTAAGGATACGCAGTATTTT	CASSPGQSKDTQYF
TRBV28	TRBD1	NA	TRBJ1-2	TGTGCCTCCCAGGGGGCCCTGGACTACACCTTC	CASQGALDYTF
TRBV5-1	NA	once	TRBJ1-1	TGCGCCAGCAGTTATCAGGGCTTGAACACTGAAGCTTTCTTT	CASSYQGLNTEAFF
TRBV30	TRBD2	NA	TRBJ2-2	TGTGCCTCCCCCAGGACTAGCGGGAGTGGCGGGGAGCTGTTTTTT	CASPRTSGSGGELFF
TRBV20-1	NA	once	TRBJ2-3	TGCAGTGCGAGTCCGGGTTTTTTAAACTCCAAAGATGATACGCAGTATTTT	CSASPGFLNSKDDTQYF
TRBV7-2	NA	NA	TRBJ1-1	TGTGCCAGCAGCGCACCGGGACATAAGAACACTGAAGCTTTCTTT	CASSAPGHKNTEAFF
TRBV28	NA	NA	TRBJ2-7	TGTGCCAGCCGGATTAGCTCCTACGAGCAGTACTTC	CASRISSYEQYF
TRBV29-1	TRBD1	NA	TRBJ2-7	TGCAGCGCTCTGTGGGACAGCGCCTACGAGCAGTACTTC	CSALWDSAYEQYF
TRBV5-6	NA	NA	TRBJ2-1	TGTGCCAGCAGCTTCCTGTCCCAGAGCTCCTACAATGAGCAGTTCTTC	CASSFLSQSSYNEQFF
TRBV9	TRBD2	NA	TRBJ2-7	TGTGCCAGCAGCCCCCACGACGGATTTCTGAGCGGGAGGGCCTACGAGCAGTACTTC	CASSPHDGFLSGRAYEQYF
TRBV29-1	NA	NA	TRBJ2-1	TGCAGCGTTGCTCGAGCGGTTAATGAGCAGTTCTTC	CSVARAVNEQFF
TRBV27	TRBD2	NA	TRBJ2-5	TGTGCCAGCAGTCCCCGGGAGGGGGAGACCCAGTACTTC	CASSPREGETQYF
TRBV14	NA	NA	TRBJ2-5	TGTGCCAGCAGCCAAGACCGCGGAGGCGTAGAGACCCAGTACTTC	CASSQDRGGVETQYF